This T cell receptor beta chain was profiled in a study of T cells in Graves' hyperthyroidism and ophthalmopathy. Study-wide points: Before onset, ophthalmopathy was predicted by the model a median roughly six months earlier. Ophthalmopathy cases were set apart from stable hyperthyroidism by a 13 V-J model.

The sample holds many counts of this clonotype. Its antigen is not known. There are 14 residues in the CDR3. V was trimmed by 5 bases and J by 7 bases, leaving 15 bases between them. The source material, RNA transcripts, was used to amplify TCR beta CDR3 regions. Initially, a first-round RT-PCR of the TCR CDR3 employed the HTBI primer set. TCRdb processed the multiplex PCR reads anew with MiXCR; each CDR3 protein has one entry. The sample lists 750,000 to 950,000 distinct CDR3 sequences, 35% to 45% occurring once. Stable Graves' hyperthyroidism meant no ophthalmopathy progression within 18 months. Patients aged 18 to 65 had newly diagnosed hyperthyroidism of under 2 months' duration.

This sequence was found in a man aged 18 to 29 with Graves' hyperthyroidism. V usage is TRBV12-3 or TRBV12-4 and J usage is TRBJ1-5; D is perhaps TRBD1 (5 bases). Sequencing was carried out using blood. The CDR3 reads CASSRRPGAQPQHF. The CDR3 DNA is TGTGCCAGCAGTCGTCGCCCCGGGGCACAGCCCCAGCATTTT.